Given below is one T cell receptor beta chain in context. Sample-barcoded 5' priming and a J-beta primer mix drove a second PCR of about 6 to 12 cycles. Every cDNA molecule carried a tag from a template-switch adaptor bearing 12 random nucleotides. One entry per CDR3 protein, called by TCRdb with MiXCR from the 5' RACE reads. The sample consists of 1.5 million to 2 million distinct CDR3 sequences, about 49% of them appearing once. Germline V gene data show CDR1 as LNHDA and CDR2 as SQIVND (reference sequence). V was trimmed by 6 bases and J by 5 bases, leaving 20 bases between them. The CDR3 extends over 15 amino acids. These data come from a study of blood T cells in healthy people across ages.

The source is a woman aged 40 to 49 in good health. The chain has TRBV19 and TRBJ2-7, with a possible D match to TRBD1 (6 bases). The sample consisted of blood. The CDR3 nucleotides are TGTGCCAGTAGAGTGGGGGCAGGGTGGAAGGACGAGCAGTACTTC. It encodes CASRVGAGWKDEQYF.